This T cell receptor (beta chain) was found in a study of blood T cells in healthy people across ages. The CDR3 runs 15 residues. Looked up from germline, CDR1 is LNHDA and CDR2 is SQIVND (reference sequence). Trimming cost V 5 bases and J 4 bases; bases outside gene matches: 7. Broader study findings: Without sorted subsets, naive and antigen-experienced compartments could not be conclusively compared. Possibly, changes in expanded clonotypes were confounded because donor CMV status was unknown.

Details on this clonotype: What it binds is unknown.

It was with a sample-barcoded 5' primer and a J-beta primer mix that a second PCR of about 6 to 12 cycles was run. MiXCR, run by TCRdb on the 5' RACE reads, gives a single entry per CDR3 protein. The sample holds hundreds of thousands of distinct CDR3 sequences, more than 20% seen once. Another study also made use of these data, one on T cells of mothers and their children. That work states: An overlap that was slightly higher, though non-significant, was seen in related mother-child pairs versus unrelated pairs.

This receptor was taken from a boy younger than 18 in good health. The chain joins TRBV19 to TRBJ1-5, with 8 bases aligning to TRBD1. Material: blood. The DNA for the CDR3 is TGTGCCAGTAGTGCCTTAGGGACAGGAAATCAGCCCCAGCATTTT. Residues: CASSALGTGNQPQHF.